The rows below give T cell receptor beta chains drawn from one sample of a study of response to subunit inactivated influenza vaccine. Each CDR3 protein gets one entry after TCRdb re-called the RT-PCR reads with MiXCR. Among more than 150,000 distinct CDR3 sequences listed, 7.5% to 10% were seen once. Sequenced material: non-naive T cells sorted from PBMCs, taken on the day of vaccination. The receptors here all came from a man in his forties or fifties who received an inactivated influenza vaccine. Each CDR3 is given with its conserved first and last residue. The D gene is left open where the match is weak. Clone size is not always given. Where it is, it says once, few, many or a class for expanded clones.

d_gene: .; v_gene: TRBV7-2; j_gene: TRBJ2-1; abundance: few; CDR3nt: TGTGCCAGCAGCACTAAGAGGGTTTCCAATGAGCAGTTCTTC; CDR3aa: CASSTKRVSNEQFF
d_gene: .; v_gene: TRBV6-5; j_gene: TRBJ1-6; abundance: .; CDR3nt: TGTGCCAGCAGTTACTCGTCCAGGGGAAGGACACCCCTCCACTTT; CDR3aa: CASSYSSRGRTPLHF
d_gene: .; v_gene: TRBV4-1; j_gene: TRBJ1-5; abundance: few; CDR3nt: TGCGCCAGCAGACCCGGGCCTTATAGCAATCAGCCCCAGCATTTT; CDR3aa: CASRPGPYSNQPQHF
d_gene: TRBD2; v_gene: TRBV20-1; j_gene: TRBJ2-1; abundance: .; CDR3nt: TGCTGTGCTAGAGATCAAATGGCTAGCGGGAGTAACAATGAGCAGTTCTTC; CDR3aa: CCARDQMASGSNNEQFF
d_gene: .; v_gene: TRBV27; j_gene: TRBJ2-5; abundance: .; CDR3nt: TGTGCCAGCAGTTTACGGCTAGCGAAAAACCAAGAGACCCAGTACTTC; CDR3aa: CASSLRLAKNQETQYF
d_gene: .; v_gene: TRBV28; j_gene: TRBJ2-5; abundance: many; CDR3nt: TGTGCCGGATCAACTGGACAGACGGGAATTGAGACCCAGTACTTC; CDR3aa: CAGSTGQTGIETQYF
d_gene: .; v_gene: TRBV4-3; j_gene: TRBJ1-1; abundance: .; CDR3nt: TGCGCCAGCAGCCTGCAGATCCGGGAAACTGAAGCTTTCTTT; CDR3aa: CASSLQIRETEAFF
d_gene: TRBD2; v_gene: TRBV7-2; j_gene: TRBJ2-1; abundance: few; CDR3nt: TGTGCCAGCAGCTTCACCGGGACTAGCGGATACAATGAGCAGTTCTTC; CDR3aa: CASSFTGTSGYNEQFF
d_gene: TRBD2; v_gene: TRBV24-1; j_gene: TRBJ2-1; abundance: few; CDR3nt: TGTGCCACCGGGCCCGGGGGGGAATTCGATGAGCAGTTCTTC; CDR3aa: CATGPGGEFDEQFF
d_gene: TRBD2; v_gene: TRBV28; j_gene: TRBJ2-3; abundance: .; CDR3nt: TGTGCCAGCAGTTTTCTAGCGGGAGCCAGCACAGATACGCAGTATTTT; CDR3aa: CASSFLAGASTDTQYF
d_gene: .; v_gene: TRBV27; j_gene: TRBJ2-6; abundance: many; CDR3nt: TGTGCCAGCAGCTTGGGTGGGGCCAACGTCCTGACTTTC; CDR3aa: CASSLGGANVLTF
d_gene: TRBD1; v_gene: TRBV5-6; j_gene: TRBJ2-5; abundance: few; CDR3nt: TGTGCCAGCAGCTTGTTGTCAGGGGGAGTTGAGACCCAGTACTTC; CDR3aa: CASSLLSGGVETQYF
d_gene: .; v_gene: TRBV29-1; j_gene: TRBJ1-3; abundance: few; CDR3nt: TGCAGCGTTGAAACGAGTCGGACGGCTGGAAACACCATATATTTT; CDR3aa: CSVETSRTAGNTIYF
d_gene: .; v_gene: TRBV5-1; j_gene: TRBJ2-3; abundance: .; CDR3nt: TGCGCCAGCGGCGCAGGGTCTGGGGATACGCAGTATTTT; CDR3aa: CASGAGSGDTQYF
d_gene: TRBD2; v_gene: TRBV20-1; j_gene: TRBJ2-1; abundance: few; CDR3nt: TGCAGTGCAAGGACTAGCGGGAGGGGCGATGAGCAGTTCTTC; CDR3aa: CSARTSGRGDEQFF
d_gene: .; v_gene: TRBV5-4; j_gene: TRBJ2-3; abundance: .; CDR3nt: TGTGCCAGCAGCTACTTTTCCGGGTCGAGTTTAGATACGCAGTATTTT; CDR3aa: CASSYFSGSSLDTQYF
d_gene: .; v_gene: TRBV5-1; j_gene: TRBJ2-1; abundance: few; CDR3nt: TGCGCCAGCAGCCGGGAGGGACAGACCTATGAGCAGTTCTTC; CDR3aa: CASSREGQTYEQFF
d_gene: .; v_gene: TRBV10-3; j_gene: TRBJ2-5; abundance: few; CDR3nt: TGTGCCATCAGTGAGTCGACACAACCGGGACGGCCACAAGAGACCCAGTACTTC; CDR3aa: CAISESTQPGRPQETQYF
d_gene: .; v_gene: TRBV11-2; j_gene: TRBJ2-7; abundance: many; CDR3nt: TGTGCCAGCAGCTCCAGCAGGGCCTCCTACGAGCAGTACTTC; CDR3aa: CASSSSRASYEQYF
d_gene: TRBD1; v_gene: TRBV6-2/TRBV6-3; j_gene: TRBJ2-1; abundance: .; CDR3nt: TGTGCCAGCAGTTACTCGACGAGACAGGGGGTGTTCTTC; CDR3aa: CASSYSTRQGVFF
d_gene: TRBD1; v_gene: TRBV28; j_gene: TRBJ1-1; abundance: many; CDR3nt: TGTGCCAGCAGTCCCCCGACAGGGAACACGAACACTGAAGCTTTCTTT; CDR3aa: CASSPPTGNTNTEAFF
d_gene: .; v_gene: TRBV5-1; j_gene: TRBJ1-1; abundance: many; CDR3nt: TGCGCCAGCAGCTCCGAAACGGGGGCGGGGAACACTGAAGCTTTCTTT; CDR3aa: CASSSETGAGNTEAFF
d_gene: .; v_gene: TRBV6-1; j_gene: TRBJ2-7; abundance: .; CDR3nt: TGTGCCAGCAGAAGGGGGACCTCCTACGAGCAGTACTTC; CDR3aa: CASRRGTSYEQYF
d_gene: .; v_gene: TRBV29-1; j_gene: TRBJ2-7; abundance: few; CDR3nt: TGCAGCGTTGAAGACCCTACGGGGGTGACCTACGAGCAGTACTTC; CDR3aa: CSVEDPTGVTYEQYF
d_gene: TRBD2; v_gene: TRBV5-1; j_gene: TRBJ2-3; abundance: many; CDR3nt: TGCGCCAGCAGCTCCCCCCGGGACTACACAGATACGCAGTATTTT; CDR3aa: CASSSPRDYTDTQYF
d_gene: TRBD2; v_gene: TRBV7-2; j_gene: TRBJ2-7; abundance: many; CDR3nt: TGTGCCAGCAGCTCAGTAGCGGGAGAAGCCTACGAGCAGTACTTC; CDR3aa: CASSSVAGEAYEQYF
d_gene: TRBD2; v_gene: TRBV27; j_gene: TRBJ2-1; abundance: .; CDR3nt: TGTGCCAGCAGTCTCCTGACTAGCGGGAGTTTTGTCAGTGGCAATGAGCAGTTCTTC; CDR3aa: CASSLLTSGSFVSGNEQFF
d_gene: .; v_gene: TRBV3-1; j_gene: TRBJ2-7; abundance: .; CDR3nt: TGTGCCAGCTGCCAGGAGGTGTCTTTGACCTACGAGCAGTACTTC; CDR3aa: CASCQEVSLTYEQYF
d_gene: .; v_gene: TRBV12-3/TRBV12-4; j_gene: TRBJ1-5; abundance: many; CDR3nt: TGTGCCAGCAGTTTCGACAGGAATCAGCCCCAGCATTTT; CDR3aa: CASSFDRNQPQHF
d_gene: TRBD2; v_gene: TRBV12-3/TRBV12-4; j_gene: TRBJ2-1; abundance: .; CDR3nt: TGTGCCAGCAGTATTCGGCTTAGCGGGAGAGCGGATTCCTACAATGAGCAGTTCTTC; CDR3aa: CASSIRLSGRADSYNEQFF
d_gene: TRBD1; v_gene: TRBV20-1; j_gene: TRBJ2-1; abundance: few; CDR3nt: TGCAGTGCTAGGGGACAGGGCGCCTTCGGGGAGCAGTTCTTC; CDR3aa: CSARGQGAFGEQFF